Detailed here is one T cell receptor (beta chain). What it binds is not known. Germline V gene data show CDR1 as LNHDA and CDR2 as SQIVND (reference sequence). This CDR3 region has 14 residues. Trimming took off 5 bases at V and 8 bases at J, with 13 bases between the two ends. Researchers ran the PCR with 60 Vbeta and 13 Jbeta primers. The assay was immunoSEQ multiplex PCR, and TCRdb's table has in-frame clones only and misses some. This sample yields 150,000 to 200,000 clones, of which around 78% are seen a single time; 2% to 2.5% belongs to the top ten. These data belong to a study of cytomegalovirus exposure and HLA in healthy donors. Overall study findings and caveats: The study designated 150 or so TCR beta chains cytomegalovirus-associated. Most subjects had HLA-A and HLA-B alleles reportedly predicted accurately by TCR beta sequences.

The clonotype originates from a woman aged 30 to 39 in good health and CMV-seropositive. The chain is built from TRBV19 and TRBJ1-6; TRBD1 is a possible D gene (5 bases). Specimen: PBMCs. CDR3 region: CASSFDWGDSPLHF. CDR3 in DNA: TGTGCCAGTAGTTTCGACTGGGGGGATTCACCCCTCCACTTT.